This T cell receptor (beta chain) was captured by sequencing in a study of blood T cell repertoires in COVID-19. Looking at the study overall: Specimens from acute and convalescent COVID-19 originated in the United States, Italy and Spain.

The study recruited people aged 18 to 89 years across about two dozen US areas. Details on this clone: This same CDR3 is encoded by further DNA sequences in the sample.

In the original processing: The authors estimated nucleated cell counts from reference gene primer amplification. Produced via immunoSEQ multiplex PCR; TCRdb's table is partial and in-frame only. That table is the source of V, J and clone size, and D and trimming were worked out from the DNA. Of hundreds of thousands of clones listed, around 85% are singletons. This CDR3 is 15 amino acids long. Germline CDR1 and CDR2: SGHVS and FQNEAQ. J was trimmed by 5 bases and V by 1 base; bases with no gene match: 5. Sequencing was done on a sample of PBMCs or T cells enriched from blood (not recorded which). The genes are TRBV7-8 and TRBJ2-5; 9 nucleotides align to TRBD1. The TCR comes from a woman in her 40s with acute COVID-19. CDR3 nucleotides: TGTGCCAGCAGCTTAGTGACAGGGGGTGGGGAGACCCAGTACTTC. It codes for CASSLVTGGGETQYF.